This TCR beta chain is from a study of molecular identifiers for immune sequencing clone quantification. Study-wide findings and caveats: Clones with over 20 RNA copies captured over 99% of effector molecules but under 1% of naive ones.

TCRdb processed the PCR reads anew with MiXCR; each CDR3 protein has one entry. Seen here are about 97,000 distinct CDR3 sequences, around 30% observed once, and the top ten hold approximately 9.8%. Trimming took 2 bases from V and 9 from J; bases not matched to a gene: 13. Per the germline V gene, CDR1 is MNHEY and CDR2 is SVGAGI. CDR3 length equals 16 residues. Libraries used 20,000 to 1,000,000 sorted naive CD8 T cells and 10%, 30% or 50% RNA input. Sorting captured naive CD8 T cells as CD8+CD4-CCR7+CD45RA+. This clonotype was observed a handful of times. Its antigen is as yet unknown. This sequence joins TRBV6-5 and TRBJ2-3, with 8 bases aligning to TRBD2. The sequenced sample was naive CD8+ T cells from blood, with Jurkat cell RNA spiked in. Subset in this sample: FACS-sorted CD8+CD4-CCR7+CD45RA+ naive T cells. This receptor was identified in a human donor in good health. Some libraries in this study had Jurkat cell RNA spiked in. The CDR3 loop reads CASSYLGSGTSLTQYF. DNA for the CDR3: TGTGCCAGCAGTTACCTGGGTAGCGGGACCAGCTTAACGCAGTATTTT.